These 18 T cell receptor beta chains were all obtained from the same sample, sequenced in a study of T cells expressing NK-cell markers. For each CDR3 protein, TCRdb gives one entry from its re-call of the 5' RACE reads, without DNA. This repertoire includes about 180,000 distinct CDR3 sequences. Sequencing was carried out using blood T cells: a sorted CD56 or NKG2C T cell subset, CD4+ or CD8+ T cells, or bulk PBMC T cells (not recorded which). The receptors come from a woman between 18 and 70 years old in good health.

The chain uses TRBV11-1 and TRBJ2-3; TCRdb names TRBD2, which stays unverified in the absence of DNA. The CDR3 has 18 residues. Germline V gene data show CDR1 as SGHAT and CDR2 as FQDESV (reference sequence). The CDR3 spells CASSGLAGGLTVLGTQYF.

The rearrangement uses TRBV15 and TRBJ1-4; as DNA is missing, the TRBD1 call by TCRdb cannot be tested. There are 14 residues in the CDR3. In germline, CDR1 is LNHNV, CDR2 YYDKDF (reference sequence). The CDR3 loop is CATSPRGRDEKLFF.

This chain links TRBV6-1 with TRBJ2-2; TCRdb's D call of TRBD1 is untestable without DNA. CDR3 length: 14 amino acids. The V gene's germline CDR1 is MNHNS and CDR2 SASEGT. The CDR3 region is CASSTGTNTGELFF.

The chain links TRBV5-1 to TRBJ2-3; TCRdb names TRBD1, which stays unverified in the absence of DNA. The germline CDR1 and CDR2 sequences are SGHRS and YFSETQ. The CDR3 is 14 residues long. The CDR3 sequence: CASSPGQGGDTQYF. Using reference TRBV5-1 and TRBJ2-3 for the parts outside the CDR3, the full variable domain is KAGVTQTPRYLIKTRGQQVTLSCSPISGHRSVSWYQQTPGQGLQFLFEYFSETQRNKGNFPGRFSGRQFSNSRSEMNVSTLELGDSALYLCASSPGQGGDTQYFGPGTRLTVL.

J is TRBJ1-1 and V is TRBV29-1; TCRdb's D gene call, TRBD1, goes unchecked for lack of DNA. Per germline, CDR1 SQVTM and CDR2 ANQGSEA. The CDR3 is 13 amino acids. CDR3 protein: CSVGTALNTEAFF.

This CDR3 is CATSGVELLNEQFF. The chain uses TRBV24-1 and TRBJ2-1. The germline V gene encodes CDR1 KGHDR and CDR2 SFDVKD. The length of the CDR3 is 14 residues.

The gene calls are TRBV7-2 and TRBJ1-6; there is no DNA to check the TCRdb D call of TRBD1. The CDR3 loop spans 15 amino acids. Germline V gene lookup returns CDR1 SGHTA and CDR2 FQGNSA. The CDR3: CASSLLGTGNSPLHF.

This CDR3 is CASSYSGAGEKLFF. The V gene is TRBV6-5, the J gene TRBJ1-4; no DNA is available, so the TRBD1 call from TCRdb remains unchecked. CDR3 length: 14 residues. Germline values: CDR1 MNHEY, CDR2 SVGAGI.

The J gene is TRBJ2-5, the V gene TRBV27; TCRdb's D gene call, TRBD1, goes unchecked for lack of DNA. The germline V gene has CDR1 MNHEY and CDR2 SMNVEV (reference sequence). The length of the CDR3 is 14 residues. The CDR3 region is CASRNRGSQETQYF.

The V gene is TRBV5-1, the J gene TRBJ2-7; TCRdb outputs TRBD1, but without DNA this stays unchecked. Germline loops: CDR1 SGHRS, CDR2 YFSETQ. The CDR3 runs 14 residues. The CDR3 here is CASSGQGGGYEQYF. The whole variable domain, filled in from reference TRBV5-1 and TRBJ2-7, reads KAGVTQTPRYLIKTRGQQVTLSCSPISGHRSVSWYQQTPGQGLQFLFEYFSETQRNKGNFPGRFSGRQFSNSRSEMNVSTLELGDSALYLCASSGQGGGYEQYFGPGTRLTVT.

The rearrangement joins TRBV29-1 to TRBJ1-4; TCRdb returns TRBD1, unconfirmable since there is no DNA. CDR3 length equals 12 residues. Germline loops: CDR1 SQVTM, CDR2 ANQGSEA. The CDR3 spells CSVRGGNEKLFF.

This chain links TRBV11-2 with TRBJ1-2; the TRBD1 assignment by TCRdb is unverifiable without DNA. CDR1 and CDR2 from the germline V gene are SGHAT and FQNNGV. CDR3 length equals 16 residues. CDR3 sequence: CASSLNRGLRNYGYTF.

This chain connects TRBV7-2 to TRBJ2-3. The CDR3 contains 13 residues. Germline lookup yields CDR1 SGHTA and CDR2 FQGNSA. The CDR3 loop is CASSSRYTDTQYF.

The chain uses TRBV3-1 and TRBJ1-2; the D gene TCRdb calls, TRBD1, cannot be checked with no DNA. CDR3 length: 13 amino acids. Germline V gene lookup returns CDR1 LGHDT and CDR2 YNNKEL (reference sequence). CDR3 sequence: CASSQAGDYGYTF.

V is TRBV28 and J is TRBJ2-5; the D gene TCRdb calls, TRBD2, cannot be checked with no DNA. The germline CDR1 and CDR2 sequences are MDHEN and SYDVKM. This CDR3 has 13 amino acids. CDR3 loop: CASSLRFRETQYF.

The chain couples TRBV5-1 to TRBJ2-5; TCRdb lists TRBD2, though no DNA is available to test this call. Germline loops: CDR1 SGHRS, CDR2 YFSETQ. This CDR3 is built from 15 residues. The CDR3 loop reads CASSLVPSGKETQYF.

This sequence joins TRBV5-1 and TRBJ1-1. Germline V gene data show CDR1 as SGHRS and CDR2 as YFSETQ. The CDR3 totals 14 residues. The CDR3 reads CASSYQDLNTEAFF.

The CDR3 sequence: CASSLSGTGGTEAFF. This chain uses TRBV5-1 with TRBJ1-1; TCRdb lists TRBD1, though no DNA is available to test this call. Germline V CDR1 and CDR2: SGHRS, YFSETQ. This CDR3 is built from 15 residues.